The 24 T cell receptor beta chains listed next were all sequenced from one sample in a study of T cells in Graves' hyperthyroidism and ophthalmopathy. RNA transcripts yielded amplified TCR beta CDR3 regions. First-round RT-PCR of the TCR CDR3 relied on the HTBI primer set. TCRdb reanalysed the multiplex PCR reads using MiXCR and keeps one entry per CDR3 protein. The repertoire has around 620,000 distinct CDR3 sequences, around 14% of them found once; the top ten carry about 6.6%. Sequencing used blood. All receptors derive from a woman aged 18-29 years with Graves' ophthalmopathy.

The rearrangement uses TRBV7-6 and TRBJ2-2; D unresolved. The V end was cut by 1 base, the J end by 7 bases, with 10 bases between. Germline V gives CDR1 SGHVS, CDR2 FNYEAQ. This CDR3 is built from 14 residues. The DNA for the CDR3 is TGTGCCAGCAGCTTAGGACCCTCCGGCGGGGAGCTGTTTTTT. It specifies CASSLGPSGGELFF.

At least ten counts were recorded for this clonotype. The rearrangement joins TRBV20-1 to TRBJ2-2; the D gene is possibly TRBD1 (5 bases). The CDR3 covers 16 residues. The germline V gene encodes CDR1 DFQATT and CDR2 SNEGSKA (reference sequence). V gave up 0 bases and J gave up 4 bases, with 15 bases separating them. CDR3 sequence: CSARDPQGSLTGELFF. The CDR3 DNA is TGCAGTGCTAGAGATCCCCAGGGCAGCCTCACCGGGGAGCTGTTTTTT.

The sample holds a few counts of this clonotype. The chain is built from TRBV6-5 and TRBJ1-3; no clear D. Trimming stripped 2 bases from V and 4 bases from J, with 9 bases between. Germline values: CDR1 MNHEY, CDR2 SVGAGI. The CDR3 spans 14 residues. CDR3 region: CASSYSRTGNTIYF. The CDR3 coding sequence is TGTGCCAGCAGTTACAGCCGGACGGGAAACACCATATATTTT.

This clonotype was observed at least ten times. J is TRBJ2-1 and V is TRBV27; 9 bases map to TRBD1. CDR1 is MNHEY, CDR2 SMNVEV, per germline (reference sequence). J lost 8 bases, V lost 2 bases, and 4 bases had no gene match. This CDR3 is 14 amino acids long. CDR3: CASSLGQGFDEQFF. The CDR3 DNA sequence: TGTGCCAGCAGTTTAGGACAGGGGTTTGATGAGCAGTTCTTC.

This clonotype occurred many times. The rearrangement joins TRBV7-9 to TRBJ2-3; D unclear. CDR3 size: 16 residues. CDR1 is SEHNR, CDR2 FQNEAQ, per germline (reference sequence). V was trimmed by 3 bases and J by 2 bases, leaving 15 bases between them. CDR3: CASSFVQTQLTDTQYF. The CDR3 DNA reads TGTGCCAGCAGCTTCGTTCAGACCCAACTCACAGATACGCAGTATTTT.

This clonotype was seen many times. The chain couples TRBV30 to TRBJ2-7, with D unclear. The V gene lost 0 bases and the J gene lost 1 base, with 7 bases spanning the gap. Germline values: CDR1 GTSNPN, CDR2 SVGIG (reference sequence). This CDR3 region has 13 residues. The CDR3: CAWSVLRSYEQYF. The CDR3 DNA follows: TGTGCCTGGAGTGTATTACGGTCCTACGAGCAGTACTTC.

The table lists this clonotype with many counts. CDR3 residues: CASSAPGLAAYEQYF. In DNA, the CDR3 is TGTGCCAGCAGTGCCCCGGGACTAGCGGCTTACGAGCAGTACTTC. The chain joins TRBV12-3 or TRBV12-4 to TRBJ2-7, with 11 bases identical to TRBD2. The CDR3 length is 15 residues. V gave up 5 bases and J gave up 4 bases; unmatched junction bases: 7.

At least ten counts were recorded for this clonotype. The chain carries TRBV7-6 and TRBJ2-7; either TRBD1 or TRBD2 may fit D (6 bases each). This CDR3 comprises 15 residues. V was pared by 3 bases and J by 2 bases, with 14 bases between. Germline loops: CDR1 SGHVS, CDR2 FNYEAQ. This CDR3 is CASSFFGGPAYEQYF. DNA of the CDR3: TGTGCCAGCAGCTTTTTTGGGGGGCCAGCCTACGAGCAGTACTTC.

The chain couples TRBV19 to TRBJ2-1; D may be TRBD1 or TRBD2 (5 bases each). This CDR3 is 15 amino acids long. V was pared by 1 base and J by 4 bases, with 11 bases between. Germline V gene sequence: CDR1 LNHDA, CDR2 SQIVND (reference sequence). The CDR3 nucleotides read TGTGCCAGTAGTATAGGGGGATGGGGGTACAATGAGCAGTTCTTC. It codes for CASSIGGWGYNEQFF.

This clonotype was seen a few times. The CDR3 spells CASSYTYGYTF. CDR3 sequence (DNA): TGTGCCAGCAGTTACACGTATGGCTACACCTTC. This chain uses TRBV6-5 with TRBJ1-2, with unresolved D. The CDR3 covers 11 residues. The V gene's germline CDR1 is MNHEY and CDR2 SVGAGI. The V and J ends lost 2 bases and 5 bases respectively, with 3 bases between them.

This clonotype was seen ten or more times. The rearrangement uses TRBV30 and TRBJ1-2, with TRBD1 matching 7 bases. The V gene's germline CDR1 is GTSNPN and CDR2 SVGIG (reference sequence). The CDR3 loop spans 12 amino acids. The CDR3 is CASTGIDYGYTF. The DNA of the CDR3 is TGTGCTTCGACAGGGATTGACTATGGCTACACCTTC.

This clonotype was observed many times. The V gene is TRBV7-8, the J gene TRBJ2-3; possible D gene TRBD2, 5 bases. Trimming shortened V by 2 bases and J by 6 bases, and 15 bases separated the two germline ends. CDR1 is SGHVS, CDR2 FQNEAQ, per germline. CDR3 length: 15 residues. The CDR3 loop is CASSLRTGPEDTQYF. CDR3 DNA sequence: TGTGCCAGCAGCTTAAGGACTGGTCCCGAGGATACGCAGTATTTT.

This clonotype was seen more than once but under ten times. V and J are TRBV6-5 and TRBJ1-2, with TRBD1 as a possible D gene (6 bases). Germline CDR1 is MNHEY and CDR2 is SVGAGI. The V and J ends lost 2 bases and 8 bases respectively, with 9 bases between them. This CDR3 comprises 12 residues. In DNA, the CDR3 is TGTGCCAGCAGTTACACAGGGACCGGCTACACCTTC. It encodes CASSYTGTGYTF.

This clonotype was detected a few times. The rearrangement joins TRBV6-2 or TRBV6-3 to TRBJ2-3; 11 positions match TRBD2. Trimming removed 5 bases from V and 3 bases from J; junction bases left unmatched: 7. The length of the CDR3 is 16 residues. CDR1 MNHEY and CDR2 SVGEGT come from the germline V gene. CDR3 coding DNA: TGTGCCAGCAGTGGAACTAGCGGGAGTCTGACAGATACGCAGTATTTT. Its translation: CASSGTSGSLTDTQYF.

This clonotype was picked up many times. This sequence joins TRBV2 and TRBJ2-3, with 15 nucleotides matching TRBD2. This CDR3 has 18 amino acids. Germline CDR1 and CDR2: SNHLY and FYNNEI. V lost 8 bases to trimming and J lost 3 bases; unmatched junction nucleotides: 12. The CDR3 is CASRRLGTSGRLTDTQYF. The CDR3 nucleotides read TGTGCCAGCCGACGACTCGGGACTAGCGGGAGGCTAACAGATACGCAGTATTTT.

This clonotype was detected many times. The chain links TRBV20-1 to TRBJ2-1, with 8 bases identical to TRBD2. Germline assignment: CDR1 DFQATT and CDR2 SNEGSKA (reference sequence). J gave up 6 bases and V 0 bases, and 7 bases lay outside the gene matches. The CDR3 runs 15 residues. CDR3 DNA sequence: TGCAGTGCTAGAGATCGAGCGGGAGAACTCAATGAGCAGTTCTTC. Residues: CSARDRAGELNEQFF.

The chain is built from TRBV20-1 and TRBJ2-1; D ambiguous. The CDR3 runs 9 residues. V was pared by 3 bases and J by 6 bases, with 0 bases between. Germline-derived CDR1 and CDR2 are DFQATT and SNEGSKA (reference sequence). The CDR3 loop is CSASNEQFF. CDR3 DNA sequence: TGCAGTGCTAGCAATGAGCAGTTCTTC.

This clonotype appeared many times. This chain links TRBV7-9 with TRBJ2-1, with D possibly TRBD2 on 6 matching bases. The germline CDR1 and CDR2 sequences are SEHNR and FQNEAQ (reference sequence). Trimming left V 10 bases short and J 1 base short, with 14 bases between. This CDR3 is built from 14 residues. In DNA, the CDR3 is TGTGCCACCCCGGCGGGGTCATCCTACAATGAGCAGTTCTTC. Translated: CATPAGSSYNEQFF.

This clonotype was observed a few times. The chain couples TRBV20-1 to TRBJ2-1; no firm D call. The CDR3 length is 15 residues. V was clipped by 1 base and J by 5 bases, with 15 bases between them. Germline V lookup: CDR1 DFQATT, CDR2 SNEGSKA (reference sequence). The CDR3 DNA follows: TGCAGTGCTAGAGCCCCCCGGCGTTCAAACAATGAGCAGTTCTTC. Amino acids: CSARAPRRSNNEQFF.

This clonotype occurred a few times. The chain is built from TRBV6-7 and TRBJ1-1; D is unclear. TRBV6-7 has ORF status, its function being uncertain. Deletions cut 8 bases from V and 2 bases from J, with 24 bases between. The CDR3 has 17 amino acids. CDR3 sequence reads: CASDYRVSGSFNTEAFF. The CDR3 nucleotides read TGTGCCAGCGACTATCGGGTTTCGGGGTCTTTTAACACTGAAGCTTTCTTT.

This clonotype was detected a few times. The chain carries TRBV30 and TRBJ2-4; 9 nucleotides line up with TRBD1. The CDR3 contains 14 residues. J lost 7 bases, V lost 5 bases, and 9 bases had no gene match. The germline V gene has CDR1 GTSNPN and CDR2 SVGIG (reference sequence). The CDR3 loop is CAWDGQGMGNIQYF. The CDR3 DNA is TGTGCCTGGGACGGACAGGGGATGGGGAACATTCAGTACTTC.

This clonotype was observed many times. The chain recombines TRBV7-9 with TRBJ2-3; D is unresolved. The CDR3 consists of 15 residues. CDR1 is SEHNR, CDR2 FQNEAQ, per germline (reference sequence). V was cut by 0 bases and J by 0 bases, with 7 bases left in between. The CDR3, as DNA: TGTGCCAGCAGCTTAGCGCGCGGTAGCACAGATACGCAGTATTTT. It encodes CASSLARGSTDTQYF. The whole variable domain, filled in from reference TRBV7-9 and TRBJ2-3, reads DTGVSQNPRHKITKRGQNVTFRCDPISEHNRLYWYRQTLGQGPEFLTYFQNEAQLEKSRLLSDRFSAERPKGSFSTLEIQRTEQGDSAMYLCASSLARGSTDTQYFGPGTRLTVL.

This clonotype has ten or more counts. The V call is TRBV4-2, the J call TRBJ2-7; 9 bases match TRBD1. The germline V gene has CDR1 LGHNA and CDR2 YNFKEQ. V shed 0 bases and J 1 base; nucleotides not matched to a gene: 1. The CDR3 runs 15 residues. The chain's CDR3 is CASSQEDRGSYEQYF. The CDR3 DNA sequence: TGTGCCAGCAGCCAAGAAGACAGGGGGTCCTACGAGCAGTACTTC.

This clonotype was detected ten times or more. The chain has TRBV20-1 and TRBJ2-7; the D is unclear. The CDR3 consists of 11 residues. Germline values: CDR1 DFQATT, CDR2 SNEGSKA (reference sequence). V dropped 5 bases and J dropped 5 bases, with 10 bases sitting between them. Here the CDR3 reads CSAYLRHEQYF. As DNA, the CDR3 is TGCAGTGCTTACCTTCGACACGAGCAGTACTTC.